This entry concerns a single TCR beta chain. Its antigen is unidentified. Clones were read by immunoSEQ multiplex PCR, and TCRdb kept only the in-frame ones, dropping some. The sample records fewer than 85,000 clones, about 85% being singletons. Trimming removed 5 bases from V and 10 bases from J, with 6 bases in between. Germline assignment: CDR1 SGHAT and CDR2 FQNNGV. The CDR3 loop spans 10 amino acids. This sample stems from a study of T cell responses to AZD1222 COVID-19 vaccine. Analyses pooled second doses at about 4 or about 12 weeks. Study-level points and caveats: After two AZD1222 doses, spike-specific TCR breadth and depth rose versus day 0. Spike-wide vaccine-associated CD4 TCRs dominated at 160-218 and 743-854. White British donors predominated, females outnumbered males, and clonal diversity was possibly underestimated.

The chain is built from TRBV11-2 and TRBJ2-1; D assignment may be TRBD1 or TRBD2 (5 bases each). The receptor was derived from an adult who received the AZD1222 COVID-19 vaccine. The sequencing used peripheral blood, collected 28 days after the second AZD1222 dose. The CDR3 is CASSEGEQFF. The CDR3 nucleotides are TGTGCCAGCAGCGAGGGGGAGCAGTTCTTC.